Detailed here is one TCR beta chain. Its antigen is currently unknown. Every single patient, without exception, relapsed after autologous stem cell transplantation, and brentuximab vedotin exposure varied. J lost 1 base, V lost 5 bases, and 6 bases had no gene match. Germline V gene data show CDR1 as SGHTA and CDR2 as FQGNSA. The CDR3 extends over 15 amino acids. The source of the sample is a study of PD-1 blockade in classical Hodgkin lymphoma. Study conclusions and caveats: Sources of repertoire differences remain undefined, possibly disease activity or prior therapy. The diversity seen at baseline in complete responders resembled that of newly diagnosed patients. Healthy donors reportedly exceeded newly diagnosed patients in baseline TCR diversity. Nivolumab initiated under 1 year post-ASCT led to patient exclusion.

Sequencing was performed with immunoSEQ multiplex PCR; in TCRdb, only in-frame clones are kept and a portion is missing. Here the sample spans about 150,000 clones, approximately 81% being singletons. The receptor was derived from a human donor with classical Hodgkin lymphoma. This chain links TRBV7-2 with TRBJ2-3; 7 bases line up with TRBD1. The material was peripheral blood mononuclear cells (PBMCs), obtained before the second cycle of nivolumab. The CDR3 DNA sequence: TGTGCCAGCAGCCGACAGGGATCGGGCACAGATACGCAGTATTTT. This translates into CASSRQGSGTDTQYF. Filled out from reference TRBV7-2 and TRBJ2-3, the complete variable domain reads GAGVSQSPSNKVTEKGKDVELRCDPISGHTALYWYRQSLGQGLEFLIYFQGNSAPDKSGLPSDRFSAERTGGSVSTLTIQRTQQEDSAVYLCASSRQGSGTDTQYFGPGTRLTVL.